Below are 28 T cell receptor beta chains sequenced from a single sample in a study of shared clonotypes between healthy human individuals. The data were produced by immunoSEQ multiplex PCR, yet TCRdb's version contains in-frame clones alone and is incomplete. The sample shows under 2.5 million clones, under 95% of them seen only once. Material: naive CD4+ T cells from PBMCs. Subset denoted: CD45RA+ positively selected. The receptors were sampled from a man younger than 30 in good health. Some clones in this sample may be carry-over from other donors' samples.

As for this clone: An end of the junction does not agree with germline; a read error may underlie this. CDR3 DNA: TGTGCCAGCAGCTTGGTATTCGGACAAGAGATCCAGTACTTC. It codes for CASSLVFGQEIQYF. V usage is TRBV5-4 and J usage is TRBJ2-5; a possible D gene is TRBD1 (5 bases). This CDR3 has 14 residues. Germline V gene data show CDR1 as SGHNT and CDR2 as YYREEE (reference sequence).

The chain links TRBV18 to TRBJ1-5; 7 bases fit TRBD1. V shed 6 bases, J shed 2 bases, and the junction held 7 bases outside the gene matches. The germline V gene has CDR1 KGHSH and CDR2 LQKENI. This CDR3 contains 15 residues. The CDR3 coding sequence is TGTGCCAGCTCTCTTGACAGGGTGGGCAATCAGCCCCAGCATTTT. Amino acid sequence: CASSLDRVGNQPQHF. Based on the CDR3 plus reference TRBV18 and TRBJ1-5, the full variable domain is NAGVMQNPRHLVRRRGQEARLRCSPMKGHSHVYWYRQLPEEGLKFMVYLQKENIIDESGMPKERFSAEFPKEGPSILRIQQVVRGDSAAYFCASSLDRVGNQPQHFGDGTRLSIL.

The gene calls are TRBV6-4 and TRBJ1-4; D is ambiguous. The germline V and J ends were trimmed by 2 bases and 3 bases, with 16 bases remaining between them. The germline V gene has CDR1 MRHNA and CDR2 SNTAGT. The CDR3 runs to 17 residues. Here the CDR3 DNA reads TGTGCCAGCAGTGACCAGCCTCTAGGGAGTTCTAATGAAAAACTGTTTTTT. Its translation: CASSDQPLGSSNEKLFF.

The chain is built from TRBV19 and TRBJ1-1; no definite D call. This CDR3 has 13 amino acids. Germline V gives CDR1 LNHDA, CDR2 SQIVND (reference sequence). V shed 1 base and J shed 1 base, with 4 bases lying between them. The CDR3 loop reads CASSIVQNTEAFF. The CDR3, as DNA: TGTGCCAGTAGTATAGTCCAGAACACTGAAGCTTTCTTT.

In nucleotides, the CDR3 is TGCGCCAGCAGCTTGGGAGGACTAGCGGTAGGGGACGGGGAGCAGTTCTTC. Its protein is CASSLGGLAVGDGEQFF. This chain connects TRBV5-1 to TRBJ2-1; 10 positions agree with TRBD2. Trimming at V came to 0 bases and at J to 10 bases, leaving 13 bases not matched to a gene. From germline, CDR1 is SGHRS and CDR2 YFSETQ. This CDR3 contains 17 residues.

This chain uses TRBV21-1 with TRBJ2-7. TRBV21-1 is annotated as a pseudogene. The CDR3 is 15 residues long. CDR3 coding DNA: TGTGCCAGCAGCAGGGGATACGCTCCTTACTACGAGCAGTACTTC. Amino acid sequence: CASSRGYAPYYEQYF.

The chain links TRBV6-6 to TRBJ2-7; D gene uncertain. The CDR3 length is 15 residues. Trimming left V 5 bases short and J 2 bases short, with 16 bases between. Germline values: CDR1 MNHNY, CDR2 SVGAGI (reference sequence). The CDR3 DNA reads TGTGCCAGCAGTCGTCCCCGGGCCTCCACCTACGAGCAGTACTTC. Protein sequence: CASSRPRASTYEQYF.

This chain uses TRBV4-2 with TRBJ1-4, with no clear D. The ends were cut back, 0 bases at V and 5 bases at J, with 7 bases in the middle. CDR1 and CDR2 (germline): LGHNA, YNFKEQ. The CDR3 has 14 residues. CDR3: CASSQDRPNEKLFF. The CDR3 DNA reads as TGTGCCAGCAGCCAAGATCGGCCAAATGAAAAACTGTTTTTT.

This chain connects TRBV5-1 to TRBJ2-1, with TRBD1 matching over 8 bases. This CDR3 is built from 16 residues. J lost 6 bases, V lost 3 bases, and 11 bases had no gene match. Germline-derived CDR1 and CDR2 are SGHRS and YFSETQ. CDR3 protein: CASSSRGHFNVNEQFF. CDR3 coding DNA: TGCGCCAGCAGCTCCAGGGGGCATTTTAATGTCAATGAGCAGTTCTTC.

On this clone: At the DNA level, this CDR3 is encoded by other sequences in the same sample as well. The rearrangement uses TRBV28 and TRBJ1-5, with a weak D call TRBD1 (6 bases). The V and J ends lost 7 bases and 6 bases respectively, with 16 bases between them. Germline CDR1 and CDR2: MDHEN and SYDVKM. This CDR3 has 14 amino acids. CDR3 in DNA: TGTGCCAGCACCAAAGGGGGGGCAGGTCAGCCCCAGCATTTT. This codes for CASTKGGAGQPQHF. Drawing the rest from reference TRBV28 and TRBJ1-5, the complete variable domain is DVKVTQSSRYLVKRTGEKVFLECVQDMDHENMFWYRQDPGLGLRLIYFSYDVKMKEKGDIPEGYSVSREKKERFSLILESASTNQTSMYLCASTKGGAGQPQHFGDGTRLSIL.

The chain links TRBV6-5 to TRBJ2-1; 7 positions agree with TRBD1. The germline V gene encodes CDR1 MNHEY and CDR2 SVGAGI. The CDR3 covers 15 residues. V shed 4 bases, J shed 7 bases, and the junction held 10 bases outside the gene matches. This CDR3 reads CASSSFWDSWNEQFF. In DNA form, the CDR3 reads TGTGCCAGCAGTTCTTTCTGGGACAGCTGGAATGAGCAGTTCTTC.

The V gene is TRBV28, the J gene TRBJ2-4; D is unresolved. Germline values: CDR1 MDHEN, CDR2 SYDVKM. There are 14 residues in the CDR3. V was trimmed by 2 bases and J by 7 bases, leaving 12 bases between them. The CDR3 loop is CASSLSEVGNIQYF. The CDR3 DNA follows: TGTGCCAGCAGTTTAAGTGAGGTTGGGAACATTCAGTACTTC.

The rearrangement links TRBV6-1 to TRBJ1-2; a weak D match, TRBD1 (5 bases). From germline, CDR1 is MNHNS and CDR2 SASEGT. This CDR3 has 13 amino acids. V was pared by 6 bases and J by 4 bases, with 12 bases between. CDR3 sequence: CASRMGGLYGYTF. The CDR3 bases are TGTGCCAGCAGGATGGGGGGACTCTATGGCTACACCTTC.

Turning to this clone: Within the sample, other DNA sequences also encode this same CDR3. V gene TRBV9 combines with J gene TRBJ2-7, with 12 bases aligning to TRBD2. Germline V CDR1 and CDR2: SGDLS, YYNGEE. The CDR3 covers 15 residues. With V trimmed by 0 bases and J by 2 bases, 0 bases remained unmatched. DNA of the CDR3: TGTGCCAGCAGCGTAGGGACTAGCGGGACCTACGAGCAGTACTTC. Protein sequence: CASSVGTSGTYEQYF. The complete variable domain, with remaining parts taken from reference TRBV9 and TRBJ2-7, reads DSGVTQTPKHLITATGQRVTLRCSPRSGDLSVYWYQQSLDQGLQFLIQYYNGEERAKGNILERFSAQQFPDLHSELNLSSLELGDSALYFCASSVGTSGTYEQYFGPGTRLTVT.

The chain combines TRBV5-1 with TRBJ2-5, with TRBD2 matching over 8 bases. The V and J ends lost 4 bases and 2 bases, in that order; junction bases with no gene match: 13. The CDR3 is 17 residues long. Per the germline V gene, CDR1 is SGHRS and CDR2 is YFSETQ. CDR3 DNA sequence: TGCGCCAGCAGCCTTAGGGTGGCTAGCGGGCAGCAAGAGACCCAGTACTTC. Translating it yields CASSLRVASGQQETQYF.

V and J are TRBV19 and TRBJ2-7; perhaps TRBD2 as D (6 bases). The CDR3 runs to 15 residues. Between the trimmed V and J ends, which lost 1 base and 6 bases, there was a span of 16 bases. Germline loops: CDR1 LNHDA, CDR2 SQIVND (reference sequence). CDR3 loop: CASSIGVATRSEQYF. The CDR3 nucleotides read TGTGCCAGTAGTATAGGAGTCGCGACTAGGTCCGAGCAGTACTTC. The whole variable domain, filled in from reference TRBV19 and TRBJ2-7, reads DGGITQSPKYLFRKEGQNVTLSCEQNLNHDAMYWYRQDPGQGLRLIYYSQIVNDFQKGDIAEGYSVSREKKESFPLTVTSAQKNPTAFYLCASSIGVATRSEQYFGPGTRLTVT.

The J gene is TRBJ1-1, the V gene TRBV30; 8 bases match TRBD1. Trimming took 4 bases from V and 1 from J; bases not matched to a gene: 14. From germline, CDR1 is GTSNPN and CDR2 SVGIG (reference sequence). The CDR3 has 17 amino acids. CDR3 protein: CAWKSMTGVPANTEAFF. CDR3 bases: TGTGCCTGGAAAAGCATGACAGGGGTCCCCGCGAACACTGAAGCTTTCTTT.

The chain employs TRBV6-1 and TRBJ1-5; D remains ambiguous. V was clipped by 2 bases and J by 6 bases, with 17 bases between them. Germline V gene sequence: CDR1 MNHNS, CDR2 SASEGT. This CDR3 region has 16 residues. The CDR3, as DNA: TGTGCCAGCAGTGAATTCTTTGTAGGGAATGGTCAGCCCCAGCATTTT. It encodes CASSEFFVGNGQPQHF.

The chain joins TRBV7-3 to TRBJ1-2; D not certain. CDR1 is SGHTA and CDR2 is FQGTGA in the germline V gene. The CDR3 is 13 residues long. Trimming stripped 5 bases from V and 4 bases from J, with 11 bases between. The CDR3 spells CASSPGRLYGYTF. The CDR3 DNA follows: TGTGCCAGCAGCCCGGGCCGACTCTATGGCTACACCTTC.

V usage is TRBV18 and J usage is TRBJ2-1; 8 nucleotides align to TRBD1. Per the germline V gene, CDR1 is KGHSH and CDR2 is LQKENI. V gave up 3 bases and J gave up 9 bases; unmatched junction bases: 1. The CDR3 runs 12 residues. DNA of the CDR3: TGTGCCAGCTCACCCAGGGGGCCTGAGCAGTTCTTC. This encodes CASSPRGPEQFF. Filled out from reference TRBV18 and TRBJ2-1, the complete variable domain reads NAGVMQNPRHLVRRRGQEARLRCSPMKGHSHVYWYRQLPEEGLKFMVYLQKENIIDESGMPKERFSAEFPKEGPSILRIQQVVRGDSAAYFCASSPRGPEQFFGPGTRLTVL.

This chain joins TRBV5-1 and TRBJ2-2; 9 nucleotides agree with TRBD1. J was trimmed by 5 bases and V by 4 bases; bases with no gene match: 3. The CDR3 loop spans 14 amino acids. Germline V gene sequence: CDR1 SGHRS, CDR2 YFSETQ. CDR3 bases: TGCGCCAGCAGCCAGGACAGGGGAACCGGGGAGCTGTTTTTT. Translated: CASSQDRGTGELFF.

A word on this clone: Other DNA sequences in the same sample also yield this CDR3. The chain joins TRBV5-1 to TRBJ1-3; D is ambiguous. Germline assignment: CDR1 SGHRS and CDR2 YFSETQ. CDR3 size: 14 residues. V was shortened by 4 bases and J by 1 base, with 9 bases between the two germline ends. CDR3 nucleotides: TGCGCCAGCAGCCCGGAATTATCTGGAAACACCATATATTTT. Its translation: CASSPELSGNTIYF.

The chain recombines TRBV4-2 with TRBJ1-2, with D maybe TRBD1 (6 bases). From germline, CDR1 is LGHNA and CDR2 YNFKEQ. This CDR3 region has 13 residues. Trimming removed 2 bases at V and 3 bases at J, with 7 bases between. For the CDR3, the DNA is TGTGCCAGCAGCCAAAGGGGGGACTATGGCTACACCTTC. Translating gives CASSQRGDYGYTF.

Concerning this clone itself: One end of the junction varies from germline; a read error may be responsible. The CDR3 protein is CSVEGGGLNTEAFF. CDR3 DNA: TGCAGCGTCGAAGGTGGCGGTTTGAACACTGAAGCTTTCTTT. The chain uses TRBV29-1 and TRBJ1-1; the D is unclear. This CDR3 comprises 14 residues. CDR1 is SQVTM, CDR2 ANQGSEA, per germline.

The V and J genes are TRBV28 and TRBJ1-2, with 7 bases aligning to TRBD1. This CDR3 is built from 20 residues. Trimming cost V 3 bases and J 3 bases; bases outside gene matches: 22. Per the germline V gene, CDR1 is MDHEN and CDR2 is SYDVKM. The CDR3, as DNA: TGTGCCAGCAGTTTTTCTCTAGGGGGCGCATTCGGTCGTCTTGACTATGGCTACACCTTC. Encoded protein: CASSFSLGGAFGRLDYGYTF.

J is TRBJ2-1 and V is TRBV4-1; D assignment may be TRBD1 or TRBD2 (6 bases each). V was shortened by 1 base and J by 8 bases, with 18 bases between the two germline ends. Per the germline V gene, CDR1 is MGHRA and CDR2 is YSYEKL. The CDR3 is 16 amino acids. CDR3 sequence reads: CASSQVSGASMHEQFF. CDR3 sequence (DNA): TGCGCCAGCAGCCAAGTGTCGGGGGCTAGCATGCATGAGCAGTTCTTC.

The chain carries TRBV19 and TRBJ2-7; TRBD1 might be the D (6 bases). V lost 0 bases to trimming and J lost 3 bases, with 9 bases between them. This CDR3 comprises 14 residues. Germline V gene sequence: CDR1 LNHDA, CDR2 SQIVND (reference sequence). The CDR3 spells CASSIETGNYEQYF. The DNA for the CDR3 is TGTGCCAGTAGTATAGAAACAGGGAACTACGAGCAGTACTTC.

The rearrangement links TRBV28 to TRBJ2-1; TRBD2 might be the D (5 bases). CDR1 and CDR2 (germline): MDHEN, SYDVKM. With 2 bases removed from V and 6 bases from J, the gap between germline ends came to 17 bases. The CDR3 covers 16 residues. For the CDR3, the DNA is TGTGCCAGCAGTTTAGTGGGCGGGCAGGTTCCCAATGAGCAGTTCTTC. Amino acids: CASSLVGGQVPNEQFF.